This T cell receptor (beta chain) was sequenced in a study of T cell responses to AZD1222 COVID-19 vaccine. A remark on this clone: Its target is unknown.

Deletions cut 5 bases from V and 0 bases from J, with 8 bases between. There are 15 residues in the CDR3. The V gene's germline CDR1 is MNHEY and CDR2 SMNVEV (reference sequence). Sequenced by immunoSEQ multiplex PCR; TCRdb stores in-frame clones only, minus some. The sample lists around 140,000 clones, roughly 92% occurring once. The study's findings and limits: Donors in the cohort were predominantly white British and more often female, and clonal diversity was possibly underestimated. Unmutated variant regions are reportedly targeted by nearly half of spike-specific TCRs.

V gene TRBV27 combines with J gene TRBJ2-6; D gene ambiguous. This receptor was taken from an adult who received the AZD1222 COVID-19 vaccine. The specimen comprised peripheral blood, sampled 28 days after the second AZD1222 dose. The CDR3, as DNA: TGTGCCAGCAGTATCCAAGCCTCTGGGGCCAACGTCCTGACTTTC. Translating it yields CASSIQASGANVLTF.